This T cell receptor (beta chain) came from a study of response to subunit inactivated influenza vaccine. Points from the study as a whole: The authors proposed limited new T cell recruitment per seasonal influenza vaccination.

This clonotype was seen only a few times. No antigen is known for it. TCRdb used MiXCR to reprocess the RT-PCR reads, holding one entry per CDR3 protein. The table shows hundreds of thousands of distinct CDR3 sequences, with 12% occurring only once. The V gene lost 10 bases and the J gene lost 6 bases, with 13 bases spanning the gap. CDR1 and CDR2 (germline): MNHEY, SVGAGI. This CDR3 spans 12 amino acids. The sequencing here drew on PBMCs from blood, taken on the day of vaccination. The receptor was isolated from a man in his forties or fifties who received an inactivated influenza vaccine. The rearrangement joins TRBV6-5 to TRBJ2-1; perhaps TRBD1 as D (6 bases). As DNA, the CDR3 is TGTGCCACTCAGAGGGGGTTCAATGAGCAGTTCTTC. Translating gives CATQRGFNEQFF.